Included here is one T cell receptor beta chain sequence, with context. This record belongs to a study of T cell responses to AZD1222 COVID-19 vaccine. The CDR3 is made up of 15 amino acids. Germline V gives CDR1 MNHEY, CDR2 SVGEGT. V lost 2 bases and J lost 7, with 17 bases in between. Profiling relied on immunoSEQ multiplex PCR, and the TCRdb table lists in-frame clones only, not all of them. The data contain hundreds of thousands of clones, 94% of them singletons. The sample consisted of peripheral blood, taken 28 days after the second AZD1222 dose. The chain joins TRBV6-2 or TRBV6-3 to TRBJ2-5, with TRBD1 as a possible D gene (6 bases). The TCR was taken from an adult who received the AZD1222 COVID-19 vaccine. CDR3 amino acids: CASSYSGRRGGTQYF. CDR3 bases: TGTGCCAGCAGTTACAGTGGACGGCGAGGGGGGACCCAGTACTTC.